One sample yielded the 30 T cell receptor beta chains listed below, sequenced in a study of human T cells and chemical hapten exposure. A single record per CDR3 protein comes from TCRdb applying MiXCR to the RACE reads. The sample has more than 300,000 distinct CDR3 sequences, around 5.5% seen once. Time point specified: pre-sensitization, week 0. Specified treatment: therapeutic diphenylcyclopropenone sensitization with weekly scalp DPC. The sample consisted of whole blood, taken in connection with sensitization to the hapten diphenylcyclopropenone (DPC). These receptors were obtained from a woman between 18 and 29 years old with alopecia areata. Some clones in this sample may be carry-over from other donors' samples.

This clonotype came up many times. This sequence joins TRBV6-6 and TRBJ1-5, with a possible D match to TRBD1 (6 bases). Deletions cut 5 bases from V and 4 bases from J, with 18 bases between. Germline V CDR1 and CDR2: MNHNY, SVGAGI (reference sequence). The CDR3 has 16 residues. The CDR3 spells CASSDGRRDMNQPQHF. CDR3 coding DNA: TGTGCCAGCAGTGACGGGCGGAGGGACATGAATCAGCCCCAGCATTTT.

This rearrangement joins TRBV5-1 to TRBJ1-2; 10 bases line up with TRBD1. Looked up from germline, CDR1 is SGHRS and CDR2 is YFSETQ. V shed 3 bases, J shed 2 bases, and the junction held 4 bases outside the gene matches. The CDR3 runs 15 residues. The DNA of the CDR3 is TGCGCCAGCAGCTCGGCGACAGGGGGCAACTATGGCTACACCTTC. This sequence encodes CASSSATGGNYGYTF.

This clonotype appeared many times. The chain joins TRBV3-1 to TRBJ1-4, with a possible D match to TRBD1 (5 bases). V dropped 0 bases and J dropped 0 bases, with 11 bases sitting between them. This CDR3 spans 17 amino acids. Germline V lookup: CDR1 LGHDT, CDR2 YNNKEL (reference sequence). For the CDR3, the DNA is TGTGCCAGCAGCCAAGAATTCAGGGCGGCAACTAATGAAAAACTGTTTTTT. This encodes CASSQEFRAATNEKLFF.

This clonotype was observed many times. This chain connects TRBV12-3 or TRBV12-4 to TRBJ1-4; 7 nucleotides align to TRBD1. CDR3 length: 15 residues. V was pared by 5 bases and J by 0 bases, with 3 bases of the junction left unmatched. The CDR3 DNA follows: TGTGCCAGCAGTCCTAGGGGGCCAACTAATGAAAAACTGTTTTTT. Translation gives CASSPRGPTNEKLFF.

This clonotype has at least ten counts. The CDR3 bases are TGTGCCAGCAGCTTGCGTAGCGGGACCTACGAGCAGTACTTC. Its translation: CASSLRSGTYEQYF. The chain employs TRBV5-4 and TRBJ2-7; 8 bases line up with TRBD2. J gave up 2 bases and V 1 base, and 2 bases lay outside the gene matches. The germline V gene encodes CDR1 SGHNT and CDR2 YYREEE (reference sequence). The CDR3 runs 14 residues.

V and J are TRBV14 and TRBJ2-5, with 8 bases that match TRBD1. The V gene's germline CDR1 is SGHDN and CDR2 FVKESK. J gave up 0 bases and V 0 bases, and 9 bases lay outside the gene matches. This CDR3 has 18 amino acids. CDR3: CASSQDYPGQVYQETQYF. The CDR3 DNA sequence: TGTGCCAGCAGCCAAGATTATCCGGGACAGGTTTACCAAGAGACCCAGTACTTC.

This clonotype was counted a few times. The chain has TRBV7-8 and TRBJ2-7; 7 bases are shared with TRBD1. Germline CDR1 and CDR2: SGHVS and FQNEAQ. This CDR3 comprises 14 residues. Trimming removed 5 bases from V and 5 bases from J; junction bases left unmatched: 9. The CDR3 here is CASSATGVDDEQYF. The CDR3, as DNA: TGTGCCAGCAGCGCAACAGGGGTTGACGACGAGCAGTACTTC. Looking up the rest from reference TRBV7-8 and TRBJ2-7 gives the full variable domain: GAGVSQSPRYKVAKRGQDVALRCDPISGHVSLFWYQQALGQGPEFLTYFQNEAQLDKSGLPSDRFFAERPEGSVSTLKIQRTQQEDSAVYLCASSATGVDDEQYFGPGTRLTVT.

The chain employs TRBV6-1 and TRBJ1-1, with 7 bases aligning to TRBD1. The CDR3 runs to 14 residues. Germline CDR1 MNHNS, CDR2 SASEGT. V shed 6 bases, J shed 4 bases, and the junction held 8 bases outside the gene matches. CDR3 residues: CASRVQGRGTEAFF. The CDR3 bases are TGTGCCAGCAGAGTACAGGGGAGGGGCACTGAAGCTTTCTTT.

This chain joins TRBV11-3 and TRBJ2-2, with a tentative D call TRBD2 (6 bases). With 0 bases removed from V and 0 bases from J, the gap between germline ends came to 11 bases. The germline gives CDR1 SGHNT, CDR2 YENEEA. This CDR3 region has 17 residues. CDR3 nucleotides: TGTGCCAGCAGCTTAGATTTACTAGCCGCGAACACCGGGGAGCTGTTTTTT. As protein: CASSLDLLAANTGELFF. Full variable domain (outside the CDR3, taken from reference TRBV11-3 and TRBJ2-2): EAGVVQSPRYKIIEKKQPVAFWCNPISGHNTLYWYLQNLGQGPELLIRYENEEAVDDSQLPKDRFSAERLKGVDSTLKIQPAELGDSAVYLCASSLDLLAANTGELFFGEGSRLTVL.

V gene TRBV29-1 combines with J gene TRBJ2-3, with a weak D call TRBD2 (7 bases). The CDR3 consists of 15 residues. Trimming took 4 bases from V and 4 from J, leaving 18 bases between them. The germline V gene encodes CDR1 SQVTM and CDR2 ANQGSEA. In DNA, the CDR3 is TGCAGCGTTGCCCGCCTGGCGGGGGCGGCAGATACGCAGTATTTT. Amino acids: CSVARLAGAADTQYF.

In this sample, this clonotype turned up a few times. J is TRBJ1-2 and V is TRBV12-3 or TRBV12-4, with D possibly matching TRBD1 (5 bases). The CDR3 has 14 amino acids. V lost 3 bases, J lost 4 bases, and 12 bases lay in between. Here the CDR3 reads CASSFDRGAYGYTF. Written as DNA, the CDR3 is TGTGCCAGCAGTTTTGATCGAGGGGCCTATGGCTACACCTTC.

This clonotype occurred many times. CDR3 in amino acids: CASSVMEGDHSPLHF. CDR3 bases: TGTGCCAGCAGCGTAATGGAGGGGGATCATTCACCCCTCCACTTT. The chain links TRBV9 to TRBJ1-6, with a weak D call TRBD1 (6 bases). CDR1 is SGDLS, CDR2 YYNGEE, per germline. The CDR3 consists of 15 residues. Trimming shortened V by 1 base and J by 8 bases, and 13 bases separated the two germline ends.

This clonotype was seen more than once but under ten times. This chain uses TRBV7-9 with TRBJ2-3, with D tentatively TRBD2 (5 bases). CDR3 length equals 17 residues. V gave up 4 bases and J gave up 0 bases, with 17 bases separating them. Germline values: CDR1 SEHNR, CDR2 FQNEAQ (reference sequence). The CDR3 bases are TGTGCCAGCAGCTCATGGCCCCCGGGAACTAGCACAGATACGCAGTATTTT. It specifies CASSSWPPGTSTDTQYF. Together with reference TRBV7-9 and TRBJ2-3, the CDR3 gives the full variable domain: DTGVSQNPRHKITKRGQNVTFRCDPISEHNRLYWYRQTLGQGPEFLTYFQNEAQLEKSRLLSDRFSAERPKGSFSTLEIQRTEQGDSAMYLCASSSWPPGTSTDTQYFGPGTRLTVL.

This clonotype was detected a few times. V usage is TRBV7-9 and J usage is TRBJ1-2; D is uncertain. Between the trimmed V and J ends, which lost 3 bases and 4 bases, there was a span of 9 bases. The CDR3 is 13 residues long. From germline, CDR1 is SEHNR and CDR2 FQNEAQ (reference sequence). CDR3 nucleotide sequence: TGTGCCAGCAGCTTTGGCGCGTTCTATGGCTACACCTTC. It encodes CASSFGAFYGYTF.

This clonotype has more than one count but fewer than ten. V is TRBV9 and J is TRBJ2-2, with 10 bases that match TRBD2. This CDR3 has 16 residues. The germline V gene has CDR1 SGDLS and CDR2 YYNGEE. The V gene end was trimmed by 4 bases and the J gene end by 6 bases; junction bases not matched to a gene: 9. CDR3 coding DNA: TGTGCCAGCAGCTCTCGAAGCGGGGGGGCCTCCGGGGAGCTGTTTTTT. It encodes CASSSRSGGASGELFF.

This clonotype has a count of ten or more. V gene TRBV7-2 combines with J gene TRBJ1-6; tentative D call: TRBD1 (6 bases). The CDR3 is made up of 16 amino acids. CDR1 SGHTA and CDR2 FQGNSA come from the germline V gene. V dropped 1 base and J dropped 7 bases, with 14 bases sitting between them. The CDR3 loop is CASSLVGGLENSPLHF. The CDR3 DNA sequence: TGTGCCAGCAGCTTAGTAGGGGGGCTGGAAAATTCACCCCTCCACTTT.

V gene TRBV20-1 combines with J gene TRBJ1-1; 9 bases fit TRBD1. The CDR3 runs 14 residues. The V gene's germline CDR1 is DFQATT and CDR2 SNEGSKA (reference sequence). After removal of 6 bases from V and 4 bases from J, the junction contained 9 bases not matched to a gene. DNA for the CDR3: TGCAGTGCCGACTTCTACAGGGGGCCCACTGAAGCTTTCTTT. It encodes CSADFYRGPTEAFF.

Written as DNA, the CDR3 is TGTGCCAGCAGCCTTATGGGGGCGAATCAGCCCCAGCATTTT. It translates to CASSLMGANQPQHF. The chain couples TRBV7-8 to TRBJ1-5, with D tentatively TRBD1 (6 bases). Germline CDR1 SGHVS, CDR2 FQNEAQ. V lost 5 bases to trimming and J lost 4 bases, with 12 bases between them. The CDR3 covers 14 residues.

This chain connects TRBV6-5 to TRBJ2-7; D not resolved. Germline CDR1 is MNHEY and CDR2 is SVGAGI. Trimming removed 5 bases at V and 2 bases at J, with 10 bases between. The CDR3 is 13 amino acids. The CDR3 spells CASSRDAAYEQYF. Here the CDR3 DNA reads TGTGCCAGCAGTCGCGACGCCGCCTACGAGCAGTACTTC.

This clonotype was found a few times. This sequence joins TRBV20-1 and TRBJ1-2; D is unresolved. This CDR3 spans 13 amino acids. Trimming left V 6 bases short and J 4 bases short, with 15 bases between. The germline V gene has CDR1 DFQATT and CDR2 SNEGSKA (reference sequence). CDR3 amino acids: CSALGSGPYGYTF. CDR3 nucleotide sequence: TGCAGTGCCCTTGGGTCCGGCCCCTATGGCTACACCTTC.

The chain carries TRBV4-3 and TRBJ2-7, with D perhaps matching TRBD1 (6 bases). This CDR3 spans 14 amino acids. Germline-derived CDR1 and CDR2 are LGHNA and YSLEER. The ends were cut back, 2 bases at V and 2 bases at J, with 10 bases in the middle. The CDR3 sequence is CASSQRDRTYEQYF. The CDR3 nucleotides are TGCGCCAGCAGCCAACGTGACAGGACCTACGAGCAGTACTTC.

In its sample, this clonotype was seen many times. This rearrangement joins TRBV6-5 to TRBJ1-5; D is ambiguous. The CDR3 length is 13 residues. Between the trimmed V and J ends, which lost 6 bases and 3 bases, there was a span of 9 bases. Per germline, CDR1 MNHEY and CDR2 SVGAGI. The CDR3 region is CASRRSYNQPQHF. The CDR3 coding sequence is TGTGCCAGCAGACGGAGTTACAATCAGCCCCAGCATTTT.

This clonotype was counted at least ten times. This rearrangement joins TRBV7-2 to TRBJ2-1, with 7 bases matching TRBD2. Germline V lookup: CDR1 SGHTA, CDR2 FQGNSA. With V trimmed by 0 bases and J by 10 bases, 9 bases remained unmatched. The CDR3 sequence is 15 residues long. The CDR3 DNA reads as TGTGCCAGCAGCTTAGCTCCGCTAGCGGTCGGCGAGCAGTTCTTC. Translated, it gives CASSLAPLAVGEQFF.

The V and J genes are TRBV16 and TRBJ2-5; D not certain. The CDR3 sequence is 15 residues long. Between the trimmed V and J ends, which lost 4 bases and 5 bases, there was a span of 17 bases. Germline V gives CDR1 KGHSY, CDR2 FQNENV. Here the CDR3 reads CASSLSAQPWETQYF. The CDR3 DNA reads TGTGCCAGCAGCCTCTCTGCCCAGCCCTGGGAGACCCAGTACTTC.

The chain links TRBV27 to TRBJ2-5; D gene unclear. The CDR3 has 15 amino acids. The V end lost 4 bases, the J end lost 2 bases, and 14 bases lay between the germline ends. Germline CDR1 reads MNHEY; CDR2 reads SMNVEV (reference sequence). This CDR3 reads CASSSRRTRQETQYF. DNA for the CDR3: TGTGCCAGCAGTTCCAGACGAACACGACAAGAGACCCAGTACTTC.

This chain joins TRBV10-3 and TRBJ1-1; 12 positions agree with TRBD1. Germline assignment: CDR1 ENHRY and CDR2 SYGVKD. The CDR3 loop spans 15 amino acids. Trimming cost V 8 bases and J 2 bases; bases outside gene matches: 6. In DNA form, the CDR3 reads TGTGCCATCGTACCGGGACAGGGGGCCAACACTGAAGCTTTCTTT. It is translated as CAIVPGQGANTEAFF.

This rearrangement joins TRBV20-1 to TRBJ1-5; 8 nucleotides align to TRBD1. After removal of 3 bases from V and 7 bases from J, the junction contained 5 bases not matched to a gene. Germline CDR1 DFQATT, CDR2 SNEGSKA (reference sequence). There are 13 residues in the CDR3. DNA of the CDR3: TGCAGTGCTAGGGCAGGGGGCGACCAGCCCCAGCATTTT. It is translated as CSARAGGDQPQHF.

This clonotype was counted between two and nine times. As DNA, the CDR3 is TGTGCCAGCAGCTTAGGGGGGTGCGATTGGCCAGAGACCCAGTACTTC. As protein: CASSLGGCDWPETQYF. The gene calls are TRBV7-4 and TRBJ2-5; either TRBD1 or TRBD2 may fit D (5 bases each). Germline V gene data show CDR1 as SGHVT and CDR2 as SQSDAQ. The CDR3 extends over 16 amino acids. V was trimmed by 1 base and J by 4 bases, leaving 16 bases between them. The complete variable domain, with remaining parts taken from reference TRBV7-4 and TRBJ2-5, reads GAGVSQSPRYKVAKRGRDVALRCDSISGHVTLYWYRQTLGQGSEVLTYSQSDAQRDKSGRPSGRFSAERPERSVSTLKIQRTEQGDSAVYLCASSLGGCDWPETQYFGPGTRLLVL.

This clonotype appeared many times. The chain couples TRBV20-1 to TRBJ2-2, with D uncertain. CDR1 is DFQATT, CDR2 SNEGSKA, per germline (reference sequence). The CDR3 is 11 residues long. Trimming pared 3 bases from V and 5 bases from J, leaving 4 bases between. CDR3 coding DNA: TGCAGTGCTAGGGGTACCGGGGAGCTGTTTTTT. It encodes CSARGTGELFF.

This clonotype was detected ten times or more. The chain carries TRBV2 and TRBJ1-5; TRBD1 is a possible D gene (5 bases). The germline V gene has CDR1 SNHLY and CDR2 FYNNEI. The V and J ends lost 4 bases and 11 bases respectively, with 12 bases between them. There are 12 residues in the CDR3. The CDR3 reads CASSGGAGAQHF. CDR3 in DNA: TGTGCCAGCAGTGGGGGTGCGGGGGCCCAGCATTTT.